Shown below are 27 T cell receptor beta chains from a single sample sequenced in a study of shared clonotypes between healthy human individuals. Sequenced by immunoSEQ multiplex PCR; TCRdb stores in-frame clones only, minus some. The sample consists of about 1 million clones, about 77% of them appearing once. The source material was memory CD4+ T cells sorted from blood. Indicated subset: CD45RA-negative fraction. The receptors were gathered from a man aged 18 to 35 in good health.

V is TRBV5-1 and J is TRBJ2-1; perhaps TRBD1 as D (6 bases). CDR1 is SGHRS, CDR2 YFSETQ, per germline. The CDR3 is made up of 13 amino acids. The ends were cut back, 4 bases at V and 10 bases at J, with 15 bases in the middle. CDR3 sequence: CASSRGQSREQFF. As DNA, the CDR3 is TGCGCCAGCAGCCGAGGACAGTCCAGAGAGCAGTTCTTC.

This clone was observed a few times. The gene calls are TRBV29-1 and TRBJ2-5, with 7 bases matching TRBD2. The germline CDR1 and CDR2 sequences are SQVTM and ANQGSEA. Trimming took 4 bases from V and 7 from J; bases not matched to a gene: 0. The CDR3 is 10 amino acids. The CDR3 protein is CSVGGGTQYF. CDR3 DNA: TGCAGCGTTGGGGGGGGGACCCAGTACTTC.

V is TRBV18 and J is TRBJ2-7, with TRBD2 matching 8 bases. Germline loops: CDR1 KGHSH, CDR2 LQKENI. The CDR3 is 15 amino acids. With V trimmed by 3 bases and J by 2 bases, 6 bases remained unmatched. The CDR3 bases are TGTGCCAGCTCACCCGGGGGGGCGGGAGCCTACGAGCAGTACTTC. Protein product: CASSPGGAGAYEQYF. The full variable domain, with the rest looked up from reference TRBV18 and TRBJ2-7, is NAGVMQNPRHLVRRRGQEARLRCSPMKGHSHVYWYRQLPEEGLKFMVYLQKENIIDESGMPKERFSAEFPKEGPSILRIQQVVRGDSAAYFCASSPGGAGAYEQYFGPGTRLTVT.

This clone appeared a single time. The rearrangement links TRBV10-3 to TRBJ2-5; 10 bases are shared with TRBD1. The J call may be in error: the DNA end matches TRBJ2-7 better. Germline values: CDR1 ENHRY, CDR2 SYGVKD. The CDR3 contains 15 residues. Written as DNA, the CDR3 is TGTGCCATAGGACCCGGGACAGGGGCAGGGGCCGAGCAGTACTTC. It encodes CAIGPGTGAGAEQYF.

This rearrangement joins TRBV11-2 to TRBJ2-1; either TRBD1 or TRBD2 may fit D (5 bases each). Looked up from germline, CDR1 is SGHAT and CDR2 is FQNNGV. Trimming took 1 base from V and 4 from J, leaving 5 bases between them. The CDR3 consists of 13 residues. The chain's CDR3 is CASSLGGYNEQFF. CDR3 sequence (DNA): TGTGCCAGCAGCTTAGGGGGGTACAATGAGCAGTTCTTC.

V usage is TRBV7-3 and J usage is TRBJ2-4; TRBD1 matches 7 bases. Germline CDR1 SGHTA, CDR2 FQGTGA. V shed 3 bases and J 9 bases; nucleotides not matched to a gene: 5. The CDR3 length is 13 residues. The DNA for the CDR3 is TGTGCCAGCAGCTTTGACAGGGAAAGCATTCAGTACTTC. As protein: CASSFDRESIQYF. The whole variable domain, remainder taken from reference TRBV7-3 and TRBJ2-4, is GAGVSQTPSNKVTEKGKYVELRCDPISGHTALYWYRQSLGQGPEFLIYFQGTGAADDSGLPNDRFFAVRPEGSVSTLKIQRTERGDSAVYLCASSFDRESIQYFGAGTRLSVL.

V is TRBV6-1 and J is TRBJ1-4; possible D gene TRBD1, 5 bases. This CDR3 comprises 12 residues. From germline, CDR1 is MNHNS and CDR2 SASEGT. The V and J ends lost 5 bases and 7 bases respectively, with 8 bases between them. This CDR3 reads CASSIRAEKLFF. The CDR3 coding sequence is TGTGCCAGCAGTATCAGGGCTGAAAAACTGTTTTTT.

The rearrangement links TRBV30 to TRBJ2-1; 8 bases fit TRBD2. V shed 0 bases and J 3 bases; nucleotides not matched to a gene: 1. Germline-derived CDR1 and CDR2 are GTSNPN and SVGIG (reference sequence). The CDR3 loop spans 14 amino acids. The CDR3 DNA follows: TGTGCCTGGAGTGTACTAGCGGTCTACAATGAGCAGTTCTTC. Encoded protein: CAWSVLAVYNEQFF.

CDR3 region: CTSSQDGLLSSYNEQFF. CDR3 nucleotide sequence: TGCACCAGCAGCCAAGACGGACTCTTAAGCTCCTACAATGAGCAGTTCTTC. The genes are TRBV1 and TRBJ2-1; the table names TRBD2, a call not compared with the DNA. TRBV1 is termed a pseudogene. This CDR3 contains 17 residues.

Note on this clone: The same CDR3 is also encoded by other DNA sequences in this sample. V is TRBV5-1 and J is TRBJ1-5, with 7 bases matching TRBD1. The CDR3 spans 15 residues. Germline lookup yields CDR1 SGHRS and CDR2 YFSETQ. V lost 4 bases to trimming and J lost 2 bases; unmatched junction nucleotides: 6. The chain's CDR3 is CASSPEGAGNQPQHF. The CDR3 DNA follows: TGCGCCAGCAGCCCCGAGGGGGCGGGCAATCAGCCCCAGCATTTT.

The chain carries TRBV7-9 and TRBJ1-2; possible D gene TRBD1, 5 bases. The germline V gene encodes CDR1 SEHNR and CDR2 FQNEAQ (reference sequence). The CDR3 runs to 14 residues. Between the trimmed V and J ends, which lost 3 bases and 9 bases, there was a span of 17 bases. This CDR3 is CASSFVDGDPRYTF. The CDR3 DNA follows: TGTGCCAGCAGCTTCGTAGATGGGGACCCTCGCTACACCTTC.

On this clone itself: Since a much larger clone is just one base distant, this may be a read error. V gene TRBV2 combines with J gene TRBJ1-2; D is uncertain. The V end was cut by 2 bases, the J end by 2 bases, with 3 bases between. The CDR3 spans 12 residues. Per germline, CDR1 SNHLY and CDR2 FYNNEI. The CDR3, as DNA: TGTGCCAGCAGTGAACGGAACTATGGCTACACCTTC. It specifies CASSERNYGYTF.

The table lists this clone with a count of one. The J gene is TRBJ2-4, the V gene TRBV11-2; tentatively, D is TRBD1 or TRBD2 (7 bases each). The CDR3 sequence is 15 residues long. Trimming took off 5 bases at V and 8 bases at J, with 19 bases between the two ends. Per germline, CDR1 SGHAT and CDR2 FQNNGV. CDR3 residues: CASSRRGGRTDIQYF. CDR3 nucleotide sequence: TGTGCCAGCAGCCGCAGGGGGGGCCGGACGGACATTCAGTACTTC.

This clone was seen many times. This chain joins TRBV27 and TRBJ1-4, with 9 bases lining up with TRBD1. With 5 bases clipped from V and 7 bases from J, the junction kept 8 bases outside the gene matches. Germline CDR1 and CDR2: MNHEY and SMNVEV (reference sequence). This CDR3 spans 15 amino acids. The CDR3 region has the DNA TGTGCCAGCAGTCTTAGAAGGGACAGGGCTGAAAAACTGTTTTTT. Its protein is CASSLRRDRAEKLFF.

This clone was seen at least ten times. CDR3 nucleotides: TGTGCCAGCAGCGCCCGACAGGGGGCGACTGAAAAACTGTTTTTT. This gives the protein CASSARQGATEKLFF. The chain carries TRBV7-9 and TRBJ1-4; the match to TRBD1 covers 10 bases. CDR1 is SEHNR, CDR2 FQNEAQ, per germline (reference sequence). The CDR3 is 15 residues long. Trimming at V came to 5 bases and at J to 7 bases, leaving 7 bases not matched to a gene.

The rearrangement links TRBV5-8 to TRBJ1-5; no definite D call. Looked up from germline, CDR1 is SGHTS and CDR2 is YDEGEE. The CDR3 sequence is 12 residues long. V was pared by 6 bases and J by 3 bases, with 7 bases between. The DNA for the CDR3 is TGTGCCAGCACTCAGTTCAATCAGCCCCAGCATTTT. Translation gives CASTQFNQPQHF.

This rearrangement joins TRBV28 to TRBJ2-5; the D gene is possibly TRBD1 (7 bases). This CDR3 spans 13 amino acids. V dropped 8 bases and J dropped 5 bases, with 15 bases sitting between them. The V gene's germline CDR1 is MDHEN and CDR2 SYDVKM. CDR3 protein: CASHQGGGETQYF. The CDR3, as DNA: TGTGCCAGCCACCAGGGGGGTGGGGAGACCCAGTACTTC. Full variable domain (missing parts from reference TRBV28 and TRBJ2-5): DVKVTQSSRYLVKRTGEKVFLECVQDMDHENMFWYRQDPGLGLRLIYFSYDVKMKEKGDIPEGYSVSREKKERFSLILESASTNQTSMYLCASHQGGGETQYFGPGTRLLVL.

This chain links TRBV28 with TRBJ1-4; D remains unclear. Per germline, CDR1 MDHEN and CDR2 SYDVKM. Trimming removed 2 bases at V and 1 base at J, with 8 bases between. The CDR3 has 15 amino acids. DNA for the CDR3: TGTGCCAGCAGTTTACCCGGGAAAACTAATGAAAAACTGTTTTTT. Amino acids: CASSLPGKTNEKLFF. The variable domain in full, completed from reference TRBV28 and TRBJ1-4, reads DVKVTQSSRYLVKRTGEKVFLECVQDMDHENMFWYRQDPGLGLRLIYFSYDVKMKEKGDIPEGYSVSREKKERFSLILESASTNQTSMYLCASSLPGKTNEKLFFGSGTQLSVL.

Points on this clone: Within the sample, other DNA sequences also encode this same CDR3. The V call is TRBV2, the J call TRBJ1-1; D is possibly TRBD1 (6 bases). Germline assignment: CDR1 SNHLY and CDR2 FYNNEI. The length of the CDR3 is 13 residues. Trimming pared 9 bases from V and 5 bases from J, leaving 16 bases between. CDR3 sequence reads: CASSRGEGTEAFF. CDR3 bases: TGTGCCAGTTCAAGGGGGGAAGGGACTGAAGCTTTCTTT. The full variable domain, with the rest looked up from reference TRBV2 and TRBJ1-1, is EPEVTQTPSHQVTQMGQEVILRCVPISNHLYFYWYRQILGQKVEFLVSFYNNEISEKSEIFDDQFSVERPDGSNFTLKIRSTKLEDSAMYFCASSRGEGTEAFFGQGTRLTVV.

This chain links TRBV5-6 with TRBJ1-5, with D unclear. The germline V and J ends were trimmed by 1 base and 4 bases, with 6 bases remaining between them. The CDR3 loop spans 13 amino acids. Germline V lookup: CDR1 SGHDT, CDR2 YYEEEE. CDR3 loop: CASSLSRNQPQHF. The DNA for the CDR3 is TGTGCCAGCAGCTTGTCTCGAAATCAGCCCCAGCATTTT.

The V and J genes are TRBV30 and TRBJ2-1; TRBD2 matches 7 bases. The CDR3 has 11 residues. The V gene's germline CDR1 is GTSNPN and CDR2 SVGIG (reference sequence). Trimming at V came to 5 bases and at J to 12 bases, leaving 7 bases not matched to a gene. The chain's CDR3 is CAWVGRGSQFF. The CDR3 region has the DNA TGTGCCTGGGTGGGGAGGGGCTCGCAGTTCTTC.

The chain employs TRBV18 and TRBJ2-7; D gene ambiguous. The ends were cut back, 3 bases at V and 6 bases at J, with 18 bases in the middle. CDR3 size: 15 residues. The germline gives CDR1 KGHSH, CDR2 LQKENI. DNA for the CDR3: TGTGCCAGCTCACCTCCCAGGCAGCCCTGGGGCGAGCAGTACTTC. This codes for CASSPPRQPWGEQYF.

In this sample, this clone turned up a few times. This chain connects TRBV20-1 to TRBJ1-3, with unresolved D. The CDR3 is made up of 11 amino acids. V lost 6 bases to trimming and J lost 2 bases, with 5 bases between them. Germline CDR1 and CDR2: DFQATT and SNEGSKA (reference sequence). Here the CDR3 reads CSASAGNTIYF. Written as DNA, the CDR3 is TGCAGTGCCTCAGCTGGAAACACCATATATTTT.

The genes are TRBV19 and TRBJ1-4, with a weak D call TRBD1 (5 bases). CDR3 size: 13 residues. Trimming took off 5 bases at V and 4 bases at J, with 8 bases between the two ends. Germline values: CDR1 LNHDA, CDR2 SQIVND (reference sequence). The CDR3 loop is CASSWGYNEKLFF. The CDR3 nucleotides read TGTGCCAGTAGTTGGGGCTATAATGAAAAACTGTTTTTT.

The rearrangement uses TRBV6-5 and TRBJ2-7; D gene ambiguous. The CDR3 contains 14 residues. Between the trimmed V and J ends, which lost 7 bases and 0 bases, there was a span of 13 bases. Germline CDR1 is MNHEY and CDR2 is SVGAGI. CDR3 protein: CASTSAAPSYEQYF. CDR3 DNA: TGTGCCAGCACCTCGGCAGCCCCCTCCTACGAGCAGTACTTC.

The J gene is TRBJ1-1, the V gene TRBV18, with D hard to call. In germline, CDR1 is KGHSH, CDR2 LQKENI. The CDR3 is made up of 13 amino acids. V lost 1 base to trimming and J lost 4 bases, with 7 bases between them. The CDR3 coding sequence is TGTGCCAGCTCACCACTTCTCTCCACTGAAGCTTTCTTT. It is translated as CASSPLLSTEAFF.

Comments on this clone: The same CDR3 can be traced to other DNA sequences in this sample. CDR3 loop: CASSRDRGDYEQYF. CDR3 DNA sequence: TGTGCCAGTAGTCGTGACAGGGGGGACTACGAGCAGTACTTC. V usage is TRBV19 and J usage is TRBJ2-7, with TRBD1 matching 9 bases. CDR3 size: 14 residues. Germline loops: CDR1 LNHDA, CDR2 SQIVND (reference sequence). The V segment lost 5 bases and the J segment 3 bases; nucleotides outside the gene matches: 5.